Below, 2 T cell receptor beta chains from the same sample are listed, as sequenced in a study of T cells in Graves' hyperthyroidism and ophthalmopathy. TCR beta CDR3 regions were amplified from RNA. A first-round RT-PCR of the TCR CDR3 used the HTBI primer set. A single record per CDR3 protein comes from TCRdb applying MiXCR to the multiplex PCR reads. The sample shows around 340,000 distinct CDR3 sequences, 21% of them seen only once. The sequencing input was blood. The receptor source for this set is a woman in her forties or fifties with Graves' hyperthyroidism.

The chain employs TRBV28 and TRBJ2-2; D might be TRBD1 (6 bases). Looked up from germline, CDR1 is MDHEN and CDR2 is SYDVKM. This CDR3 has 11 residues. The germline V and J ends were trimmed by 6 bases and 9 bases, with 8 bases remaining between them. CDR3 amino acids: CASRQGRELFF. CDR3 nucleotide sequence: TGTGCCAGCAGGCAGGGGAGGGAGCTGTTTTTT.

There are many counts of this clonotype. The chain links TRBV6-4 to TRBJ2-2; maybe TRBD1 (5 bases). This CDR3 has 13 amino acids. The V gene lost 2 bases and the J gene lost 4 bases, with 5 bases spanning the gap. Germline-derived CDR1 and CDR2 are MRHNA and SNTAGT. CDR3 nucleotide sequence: TGTGCCAGCAGTGACAGGGGCACCGGGGAGCTGTTTTTT. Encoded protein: CASSDRGTGELFF.